These 22 T cell receptor beta chains came from one sample sequenced in a study of cytomegalovirus exposure and HLA in healthy donors. In the PCR, 60 Vbeta and 13 Jbeta primers were used. The assay was immunoSEQ multiplex PCR, and TCRdb's table has in-frame clones only and misses some. This sample carries more than 100,000 clones, around 85% of them seen once, and the ten largest clones take 2.1%. Material: PBMCs. The source of these receptors is a man between 25 and 39 years old in good health and CMV-seronegative.

The V gene is TRBV18, the J gene TRBJ1-2; 7 bases are a match to TRBD1. CDR3 length: 15 amino acids. Germline V gene sequence: CDR1 KGHSH, CDR2 LQKENI. Germline trimming cut 6 bases from V and 4 bases from J; bases unmatched to any gene: 11. CDR3: CASSPDREVSYGYTF. CDR3 coding DNA: TGTGCCAGCTCCCCTGACAGGGAAGTGAGCTATGGCTACACCTTC.

The chain has TRBV28 and TRBJ2-7, with 13 bases that match TRBD2. CDR1 is MDHEN, CDR2 SYDVKM, per germline. V was clipped by 6 bases and J by 0 bases; unmatched bases: 17. The CDR3 has 20 amino acids. The CDR3 coding sequence is TGTGCCAGCAGACTATCCTTTGGACTAGCGGGGGAGAGCAGCTCCTACGAGCAGTACTTC. Translation: CASRLSFGLAGESSSYEQYF.

The V and J genes are TRBV7-2 and TRBJ1-5; D not certain. The CDR3 extends over 16 amino acids. The germline CDR1 and CDR2 sequences are SGHTA and FQGNSA. V was trimmed by 0 bases and J by 6 bases, leaving 15 bases between them. The CDR3 DNA sequence: TGTGCCAGCAGCTTAGCGCCTTCGACAACCCCTCAGCCCCAGCATTTT. This translates into CASSLAPSTTPQPQHF.

The gene calls are TRBV18 and TRBJ2-1; 10 nucleotides align to TRBD1. J lost 2 bases, V lost 7 bases, and 8 bases had no gene match. Germline CDR1 reads KGHSH; CDR2 reads LQKENI. This CDR3 comprises 16 residues. CDR3 DNA: TGTGCCAGCTGGGGAGCGACAGGGGGCGCCTACAATGAGCAGTTCTTC. As protein: CASWGATGGAYNEQFF.

This sequence joins TRBV5-1 and TRBJ2-7; 8 nucleotides match TRBD1. The CDR3 runs 14 residues. J was trimmed by 5 bases and V by 4 bases; bases with no gene match: 8. CDR1 is SGHRS and CDR2 is YFSETQ in the germline V gene. CDR3 residues: CASSPRTGSHEQYF. DNA of the CDR3: TGCGCCAGCAGCCCTCGGACAGGGTCCCACGAGCAGTACTTC.

The chain carries TRBV25-1 and TRBJ2-7; tentative D call: TRBD1 (6 bases). The CDR3 runs 13 residues. Trimming stripped 2 bases from V and 3 bases from J, with 8 bases between. In germline, CDR1 is MGHDK, CDR2 SYGVNS. CDR3 sequence: CASSELGGYEQYF. The CDR3 DNA is TGTGCCAGCAGTGAACTAGGGGGCTACGAGCAGTACTTC.

This chain connects TRBV25-1 to TRBJ1-2, with a weak D call TRBD1 (6 bases). This CDR3 has 14 residues. The V gene lost 6 bases and the J gene lost 8 bases, with 19 bases spanning the gap. CDR1 is MGHDK, CDR2 SYGVNS, per germline. The CDR3 nucleotides read TGTGCCAGCAGCCCCCCCGGGACAAGATTGGGCTACACCTTC. It yields the protein CASSPPGTRLGYTF.

V and J are TRBV9 and TRBJ1-2, with D possibly matching TRBD1 (6 bases). The CDR3 is 14 amino acids. From germline, CDR1 is SGDLS and CDR2 YYNGEE. V shed 4 bases and J shed 0 bases, with 10 bases lying between them. DNA of the CDR3: TGTGCCAGCAGCAAACAGGGTACTAACTATGGCTACACCTTC. It specifies CASSKQGTNYGYTF.

This clone occurred once. The rearrangement uses TRBV11-2 and TRBJ2-7; 9 bases map to TRBD2. There are 15 residues in the CDR3. CDR1 and CDR2 (germline): SGHAT, FQNNGV. The J segment lost 3 bases and the V segment lost 5 bases, leaving 8 bases of the junction unmatched. The CDR3: CASSTLAGKGYEQYF. In DNA form, the CDR3 reads TGTGCCAGCAGCACTCTAGCGGGGAAGGGCTACGAGCAGTACTTC.

This sequence joins TRBV5-4 and TRBJ2-1; D may be TRBD2 (7 bases). The germline V and J ends were trimmed by 1 base and 2 bases, with 16 bases remaining between them. This CDR3 comprises 17 residues. Looked up from germline, CDR1 is SGHNT and CDR2 is YYREEE (reference sequence). The CDR3 coding sequence is TGTGCCAGCAGCTTGCAGGGGATCGGGGGGCCCTACAATGAGCAGTTCTTC. Translation gives CASSLQGIGGPYNEQFF.

The V call is TRBV6-5, the J call TRBJ2-7; D may be TRBD2 (6 bases). The CDR3 runs to 15 residues. The ends were cut back, 5 bases at V and 0 bases at J, with 14 bases in the middle. In germline, CDR1 is MNHEY, CDR2 SVGAGI. This chain's CDR3 is CASSPRRGSSYEQYF. The CDR3 region has the DNA TGTGCCAGCAGTCCTAGACGGGGGAGCTCCTACGAGCAGTACTTC.

J is TRBJ1-2 and V is TRBV5-1, with TRBD1 identical over 7 bases. The germline V gene has CDR1 SGHRS and CDR2 YFSETQ. The CDR3 length is 15 residues. V lost 1 base and J lost 4; bases outside the gene matches: 7. The CDR3 spells CASSLSDRDIYGYTF. The CDR3 nucleotides read TGCGCCAGCAGCTTGTCCGACAGGGATATCTATGGCTACACCTTC.

The CDR3 region has the DNA TGTGCCAGCAGGTTGGGGGACAGGGGTGTCTACGAGCAGTACTTC. Residues: CASRLGDRGVYEQYF. V and J are TRBV11-2 and TRBJ2-7; 10 bases are a match to TRBD1. Germline CDR1 is SGHAT and CDR2 is FQNNGV. V was pared by 6 bases and J by 3 bases, with 8 bases of the junction left unmatched. The CDR3 runs 15 residues. The complete variable domain, with remaining parts taken from reference TRBV11-2 and TRBJ2-7, reads EAGVAQSPRYKIIEKRQSVAFWCNPISGHATLYWYQQILGQGPKLLIQFQNNGVVDDSQLPKDRFSAERLKGVDSTLKIQPAKLEDSAVYLCASRLGDRGVYEQYFGPGTRLTVT.

This clone was detected only once. The rearrangement joins TRBV30 to TRBJ1-5; no firm D call. In germline, CDR1 is GTSNPN, CDR2 SVGIG (reference sequence). The V end lost 2 bases, the J end lost 2 bases, and 13 bases lay between the germline ends. The CDR3 has 15 amino acids. The DNA of the CDR3 is TGTGCCTGGAGTCCCCGATCGCGAGGCAATCAGCCCCAGCATTTT. This gives the protein CAWSPRSRGNQPQHF.

CDR3 sequence (DNA): TGTGCCAGCAGACTCTCCGGGACCTACGAGCAGTACTTC. As protein: CASRLSGTYEQYF. The chain couples TRBV6-5 to TRBJ2-7; perhaps TRBD2 as D (5 bases). V was cut by 6 bases and J by 2 bases, with 11 bases left in between. This CDR3 is built from 13 residues. CDR1 and CDR2 from the germline V gene are MNHEY and SVGAGI.

The gene calls are TRBV11-2 and TRBJ1-6; 7 bases line up with TRBD1. The CDR3 totals 16 residues. Germline assignment: CDR1 SGHAT and CDR2 FQNNGV. J lost 8 bases, V lost 4 bases, and 11 bases had no gene match. The chain's CDR3 is CASSYFTGATYSPLHF. The CDR3 coding sequence is TGTGCCAGCAGCTACTTTACAGGGGCTACTTATTCACCCCTCCACTTT.

The CDR3, as DNA: TGCGCCAGCAGCCCCGCGGGCTACTCCTACGAGCAGTACTTC. Its translation is CASSPAGYSYEQYF. The rearrangement joins TRBV10-2 to TRBJ2-7; weak D call: TRBD2 (5 bases). The CDR3 has 14 amino acids. V was clipped by 6 bases and J by 0 bases, with 12 bases between them. The V gene's germline CDR1 is WSHSY and CDR2 SAAADI.

The V and J genes are TRBV7-9 and TRBJ1-4; D remains unclear. The germline CDR1 and CDR2 sequences are SEHNR and FQNEAQ (reference sequence). Trimming removed 5 bases at V and 9 bases at J, with 16 bases between. CDR3 length: 14 amino acids. The CDR3 region has the DNA TGTGCCAGCAGCCCCGACCCAGGACTGAAAAAACTGTTTTTT. This encodes CASSPDPGLKKLFF.

The chain carries TRBV6-1 and TRBJ2-7; 8 positions agree with TRBD1. This CDR3 region has 16 residues. V dropped 4 bases and J dropped 3; count of bases not matched to a gene: 11. CDR1 and CDR2 from the germline V gene are MNHNS and SASEGT. The CDR3 coding sequence is TGTGCCAGCAGTGGCCCGCCTGGACAGGGCATCTACGAGCAGTACTTC. It is translated as CASSGPPGQGIYEQYF.

V gene TRBV28 combines with J gene TRBJ2-7; 9 nucleotides align to TRBD1. In germline, CDR1 is MDHEN, CDR2 SYDVKM. This CDR3 contains 16 residues. J gave up 4 bases and V 4 bases, and 11 bases lay outside the gene matches. CDR3 in DNA: TGTGCCAGCAGTTCCATCCTTGGGACAGGGTTATACGAGCAGTACTTC. Its translation is CASSSILGTGLYEQYF.

V usage is TRBV10-2 and J usage is TRBJ2-5; D is undetermined. Trimming took off 4 bases at V and 4 bases at J, with 4 bases between the two ends. The CDR3 consists of 11 residues. CDR1 is WSHSY, CDR2 SAAADI, per germline. CDR3 protein: CASSVSETQYF. CDR3 sequence (DNA): TGCGCCAGCAGTGTATCAGAGACCCAGTACTTC.

The gene calls are TRBV28 and TRBJ2-5, with 7 bases fitting TRBD1. Germline V CDR1 and CDR2: MDHEN, SYDVKM. After removal of 3 bases from V and 3 bases from J, the junction contained 10 bases not matched to a gene. This CDR3 contains 16 residues. The DNA of the CDR3 is TGTGCCAGCAGTTTTATACGAGGGACAGACAAAGAGACCCAGTACTTC. Translated, it gives CASSFIRGTDKETQYF. The full variable domain, completed using reference TRBV28 and TRBJ2-5, is DVKVTQSSRYLVKRTGEKVFLECVQDMDHENMFWYRQDPGLGLRLIYFSYDVKMKEKGDIPEGYSVSREKKERFSLILESASTNQTSMYLCASSFIRGTDKETQYFGPGTRLLVL.